This TCR beta chain was profiled in a study of shared clonotypes between healthy human individuals. The study's findings and limits: Naive CD4 clonotypes were shared across a few donors at around 5.4%. All-four-donor shared clonotypes had higher generation probabilities than non-shared clonotypes did. Collection of samples was limited to blood; tissue repertoires likely differ. Memory subsets generally showed smaller estimated richness than naive subsets did.

Sequencing used immunoSEQ multiplex PCR; TCRdb keeps in-frame clones, though not all of them. The data hold about 680,000 clones, with 60% to 75% observed a single time. The germline V gene encodes CDR1 SGHRS and CDR2 YFSETQ. This CDR3 comprises 14 residues. Between the trimmed V and J ends, which lost 4 bases and 2 bases, there was a span of 12 bases. A note on this clone: As yet, its antigen is unknown.

This TCR was sampled from a woman aged 25 to 39 in good health. Sequencing input: memory CD4+ T cells sorted from blood. Subset here: CD45RA-negative fraction. The genes are TRBV5-1 and TRBJ2-5; TRBD2 is a possible D gene (5 bases). This chain's CDR3 is CASSHRGPQETQYF. The CDR3 DNA reads TGCGCCAGCAGCCACCGGGGTCCGCAAGAGACCCAGTACTTC.